A single sample is the source of the 19 T cell receptor beta chains below, sequenced in a study of T cell responses to AZD1222 COVID-19 vaccine. TCRdb keeps only in-frame clones here, not all; method: immunoSEQ multiplex PCR. The table includes fewer than 200,000 clones, approximately 90% detected once. The source material was peripheral blood, sampled on day 0 of AZD1222 vaccination. All receptors come from an adult in good health.

This chain connects TRBV28 to TRBJ1-2; D unresolved. V shed 3 bases and J shed 1 base, with 9 bases lying between them. Germline CDR1 reads MDHEN; CDR2 reads SYDVKM. This CDR3 has 14 amino acids. The CDR3 reads CASSFRHLNYGYTF. CDR3 in DNA: TGTGCCAGCAGTTTTAGACATCTTAACTATGGCTACACCTTC.

This chain joins TRBV7-2 and TRBJ2-7; tentative D call: TRBD1 (5 bases). With 5 bases removed from V and 3 bases from J, the gap between germline ends came to 14 bases. The CDR3 is 14 residues long. Germline CDR1 reads SGHTA; CDR2 reads FQGNSA. The CDR3 bases are TGTGCCAGCAGCCCCCAGGGCGGCCTCTACGAGCAGTACTTC. This translates into CASSPQGGLYEQYF.

In this sample, this clone turned up once. The J gene is TRBJ1-1, the V gene TRBV15; tentatively, D is TRBD1 (5 bases). Trimming took 3 bases from V and 2 from J, leaving 10 bases between them. The germline CDR1 and CDR2 sequences are LNHNV and YYDKDF (reference sequence). CDR3 length equals 14 residues. Here the CDR3 reads CATSRGGLNTEAFF. The CDR3 nucleotides are TGTGCCACCAGCAGGGGGGGATTAAACACTGAAGCTTTCTTT.

This sequence joins TRBV19 and TRBJ1-5; D not certain. Looked up from germline, CDR1 is LNHDA and CDR2 is SQIVND (reference sequence). The CDR3 has 14 amino acids. The ends were cut back, 3 bases at V and 2 bases at J, with 8 bases in the middle. The CDR3 DNA follows: TGTGCCAGTAGTATCGGTCCCGGCAATCAGCCCCAGCATTTT. Translating gives CASSIGPGNQPQHF.

The V gene is TRBV20-1, the J gene TRBJ1-2, with D perhaps matching TRBD1 (5 bases). The CDR3 spans 13 residues. Trimming pared 6 bases from V and 9 bases from J, leaving 20 bases between. Germline V lookup: CDR1 DFQATT, CDR2 SNEGSKA (reference sequence). The CDR3 is CSASRQSLWSYTF. The CDR3 DNA is TGCAGTGCGAGTAGACAGAGTCTGTGGAGCTACACCTTC.

This chain links TRBV28 with TRBJ2-6; 11 nucleotides match TRBD1. V dropped 4 bases and J dropped 0; count of bases not matched to a gene: 5. Germline V gives CDR1 MDHEN, CDR2 SYDVKM. The CDR3 is made up of 18 amino acids. The CDR3 DNA follows: TGTGCCAGCAGTTCCACGGGACAGGGGGACTCTGGGGCCAACGTCCTGACTTTC. Translated, it gives CASSSTGQGDSGANVLTF.

The gene calls are TRBV11-1 and TRBJ2-5, with D unresolved. V was clipped by 6 bases and J by 5 bases, with 10 bases between them. CDR3 length: 12 residues. Germline loops: CDR1 SGHAT, CDR2 FQDESV (reference sequence). The DNA for the CDR3 is TGTGCCAGCAGAGGGTTGGGGGAGACCCAGTACTTC. This sequence encodes CASRGLGETQYF.

V usage is TRBV2 and J usage is TRBJ1-4; tentative D call: TRBD1 (6 bases). Germline V gives CDR1 SNHLY, CDR2 FYNNEI. Between the trimmed V and J ends, which lost 2 bases and 5 bases, there was a span of 9 bases. This CDR3 comprises 14 residues. DNA for the CDR3: TGTGCCAGCAGTGAACACAGGGCAAATGAAAAACTGTTTTTT. Translating it yields CASSEHRANEKLFF.

The rearrangement links TRBV11-2 to TRBJ1-6, with D hard to call. The CDR3 is 15 residues long. Germline CDR1 SGHAT, CDR2 FQNNGV. Trimming shortened V by 2 bases and J by 4 bases, and 9 bases separated the two germline ends. CDR3 protein: CASSLSADYNSPLHF. CDR3 nucleotides: TGTGCCAGCAGCTTATCGGCGGATTATAATTCACCCCTCCACTTT. Combining the CDR3 with reference TRBV11-2 and TRBJ1-6 gives the whole variable domain EAGVAQSPRYKIIEKRQSVAFWCNPISGHATLYWYQQILGQGPKLLIQFQNNGVVDDSQLPKDRFSAERLKGVDSTLKIQPAKLEDSAVYLCASSLSADYNSPLHFGNGTRLTVT.

This chain links TRBV28 with TRBJ2-7; D may match TRBD1 or TRBD2 (6 bases each). Germline assignment: CDR1 MDHEN and CDR2 SYDVKM. V lost 7 bases, J lost 3 bases, and 25 bases lay in between. The CDR3 sequence is 17 residues long. The CDR3 nucleotides are TGTGCCAGCACCATCACCTTCCCACCGGGGGCTGACTACGAGCAGTACTTC. Translating it yields CASTITFPPGADYEQYF.

The chain couples TRBV19 to TRBJ2-3, with 8 bases fitting TRBD1. The CDR3 contains 14 residues. V lost 6 bases to trimming and J lost 5 bases; unmatched junction nucleotides: 7. Germline CDR1 reads LNHDA; CDR2 reads SQIVND (reference sequence). CDR3 sequence (DNA): TGTGCCAGTAGAGACAGGGGAAAAGGAGATACGCAGTATTTT. Amino acid sequence: CASRDRGKGDTQYF.

This sequence joins TRBV30 and TRBJ1-6; 9 nucleotides align to TRBD1. J gave up 8 bases and V 2 bases, and 13 bases lay outside the gene matches. The CDR3 consists of 17 residues. Germline CDR1 GTSNPN, CDR2 SVGIG (reference sequence). This chain's CDR3 is CAWSPGTGWRIDSPLHF. In nucleotides, the CDR3 is TGTGCCTGGAGTCCCGGGACAGGGTGGCGTATAGATTCACCCCTCCACTTT.

The CDR3 sequence: CASSESEDSLYNEQFF. CDR3 DNA: TGCGCCAGCAGTGAGTCGGAGGACAGCCTCTACAATGAGCAGTTCTTC. The gene calls are TRBV10-1 and TRBJ2-1, with a tentative D call TRBD1 (6 bases). V gave up 0 bases and J gave up 3 bases, with 12 bases separating them. The CDR3 runs 16 residues. Germline V gene data show CDR1 as WNHNN and CDR2 as SYGVQD (reference sequence).

The V and J genes are TRBV6-4 and TRBJ2-2; tentative D call: TRBD1 (6 bases). The CDR3 spans 16 residues. V gave up 6 bases and J gave up 6 bases, with 20 bases separating them. Germline-derived CDR1 and CDR2 are MRHNA and SNTAGT. Here the CDR3 reads CASSRTTGTQSGELFF. The CDR3 coding sequence is TGTGCCAGCAGCCGGACCACAGGGACACAATCCGGGGAGCTGTTTTTT.

This rearrangement joins TRBV5-1 to TRBJ2-1, with D possibly being TRBD1 or TRBD2 (6 bases each). The CDR3 totals 17 residues. Germline CDR1 and CDR2: SGHRS and YFSETQ. Deletions cut 0 bases from V and 0 bases from J, with 13 bases between. The CDR3 sequence is CASSLAGGFSSYNEQFF. In nucleotides, the CDR3 is TGCGCCAGCAGCTTGGCCGGGGGCTTTAGCTCCTACAATGAGCAGTTCTTC.

This chain joins TRBV5-1 and TRBJ1-3; D is perhaps TRBD1 (5 bases). The CDR3 is made up of 15 amino acids. The V end lost 0 bases, the J end lost 0 bases, and 7 bases lay between the germline ends. CDR1 and CDR2 (germline): SGHRS, YFSETQ. The CDR3 spells CASSLGTYSGNTIYF. The CDR3 bases are TGCGCCAGCAGCTTGGGGACATACTCTGGAAACACCATATATTTT.

The gene calls are TRBV12-3 or TRBV12-4 and TRBJ1-6; a weak D match, TRBD1 (5 bases). The CDR3 has 12 amino acids. V dropped 5 bases and J dropped 9 bases, with 8 bases sitting between them. Written as DNA, the CDR3 is TGTGCCAGCAGTGGTGGGGGTTCACCCCTCCACTTT. This sequence encodes CASSGGGSPLHF.

This clone was seen once. CDR3 bases: TGTGCCAGCAGCTTATGGGGGGGCGAGACCCAGTACTTC. It codes for CASSLWGGETQYF. The gene calls are TRBV5-6 and TRBJ2-5, with TRBD2 as a possible D gene (7 bases). Per germline, CDR1 SGHDT and CDR2 YYEEEE. V lost 2 bases and J lost 5, with 10 bases in between. The CDR3 has 13 amino acids.

V gene TRBV6-2 or TRBV6-3 combines with J gene TRBJ1-1; the D gene is possibly TRBD1 (5 bases). CDR3 length: 19 residues. The ends were cut back, 2 bases at V and 1 base at J, with 23 bases in the middle. The germline gives CDR1 MNHEY, CDR2 SVGEGT. This CDR3 is CASSYGHGISGRRNTEAFF. The CDR3 DNA reads as TGTGCCAGCAGTTACGGCCATGGTATATCAGGGCGGAGGAACACTGAAGCTTTCTTT.